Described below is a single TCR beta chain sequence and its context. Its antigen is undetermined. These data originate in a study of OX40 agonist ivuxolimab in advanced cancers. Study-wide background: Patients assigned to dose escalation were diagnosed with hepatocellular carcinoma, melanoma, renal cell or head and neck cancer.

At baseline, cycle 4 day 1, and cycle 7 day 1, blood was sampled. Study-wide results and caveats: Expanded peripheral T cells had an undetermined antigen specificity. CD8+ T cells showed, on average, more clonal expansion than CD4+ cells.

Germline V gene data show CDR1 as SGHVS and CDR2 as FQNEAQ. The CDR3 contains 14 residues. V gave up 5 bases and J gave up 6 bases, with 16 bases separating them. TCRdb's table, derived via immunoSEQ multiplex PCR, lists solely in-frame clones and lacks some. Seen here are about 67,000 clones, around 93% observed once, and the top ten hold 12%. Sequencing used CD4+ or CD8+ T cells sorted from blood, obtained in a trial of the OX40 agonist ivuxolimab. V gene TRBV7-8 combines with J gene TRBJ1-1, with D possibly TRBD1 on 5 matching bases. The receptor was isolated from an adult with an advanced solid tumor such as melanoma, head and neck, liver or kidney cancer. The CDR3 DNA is TGTGCCAGCAGCCCGCCAGGGATTCGAGCTGAAGCTTTCTTT. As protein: CASSPPGIRAEAFF.